This entry lists 10 T cell receptor beta chains sequenced from one sample in a study of CD8 T cells in ankylosing spondylitis. Study-level findings and limits: The study identified a TCR beta motif of several highly homologous variants that appeared characteristic of ankylosing spondylitis blood.

In TCRdb, the 5' RACE reads were re-called with MiXCR into one record per CDR3 protein. The data contain roughly 350,000 distinct CDR3 sequences, approximately 8.2% of them seen just once; the ten biggest clones take up about 14%. These receptors' antigens are unknown. Sequencing input: blood, either unsorted or a sorted T cell fraction (not recorded which). These receptors came from a male donor with ankylosing spondylitis.

This clonotype occurred many times. The genes are TRBV5-1 and TRBJ2-6, with D perhaps matching TRBD1 (5 bases). Looked up from germline, CDR1 is SGHRS and CDR2 is YFSETQ. The V end was cut by 7 bases, the J end by 0 bases, with 11 bases between. The CDR3 is made up of 15 amino acids. The chain's CDR3 is CASGQQDSGANVLTF. The CDR3 bases are TGCGCCAGCGGACAACAGGACTCTGGGGCCAACGTCCTGACTTTC.

The rearrangement links TRBV6-1 to TRBJ1-2, with TRBD1 matching over 10 bases. The V and J ends lost 6 bases and 3 bases, in that order; junction bases with no gene match: 7. This CDR3 spans 15 amino acids. The germline CDR1 and CDR2 sequences are MNHNS and SASEGT. CDR3 DNA: TGTGCCAGCAGGATCGGGACAGGGGTGGACTATGGCTACACCTTC. It encodes CASRIGTGVDYGYTF.

This clonotype occurred a few times. The chain recombines TRBV29-1 with TRBJ2-7; D is unresolved. Germline loops: CDR1 SQVTM, CDR2 ANQGSEA. The ends were cut back, 6 bases at V and 5 bases at J, with 14 bases in the middle. CDR3 size: 12 residues. In DNA, the CDR3 is TGCAGCGTCGCCCTGACCAGGAACGAGCAGTACTTC. Encoded protein: CSVALTRNEQYF.

In its sample, this clonotype was seen a few times. The chain combines TRBV30 with TRBJ2-7; 7 bases match TRBD2. The V segment lost 5 bases and the J segment 5 bases; nucleotides outside the gene matches: 6. CDR3 length: 12 residues. Germline loops: CDR1 GTSNPN, CDR2 SVGIG (reference sequence). This chain's CDR3 is CAWGRGPHEQYF. The CDR3 region has the DNA TGTGCCTGGGGGAGGGGTCCCCACGAGCAGTACTTC.

The table lists this clonotype with a few counts. This chain connects TRBV6-1 to TRBJ2-7, with D possibly being TRBD1 (5 bases). The CDR3 is 14 residues long. Per the germline V gene, CDR1 is MNHNS and CDR2 is SASEGT. V was cut by 4 bases and J by 9 bases, with 19 bases left in between. This CDR3 is CASSVAPQVGVQYF. CDR3 sequence (DNA): TGTGCCAGCAGTGTAGCCCCACAGGTTGGGGTGCAGTACTTC.

This clonotype came up a few times. The chain employs TRBV6-1 and TRBJ1-1, with D uncertain. CDR3 size: 16 residues. The germline V gene encodes CDR1 MNHNS and CDR2 SASEGT. Trimming removed 3 bases from V and 3 bases from J, with 17 bases in between. The CDR3: CASSDRAWYLDTEAFF. Here the CDR3 DNA reads TGTGCCAGCAGTGATCGGGCTTGGTATTTGGACACTGAAGCTTTCTTT.

The rearrangement links TRBV20-1 to TRBJ1-1; D remains unclear. CDR3 size: 14 residues. Germline V gives CDR1 DFQATT, CDR2 SNEGSKA (reference sequence). The germline V and J ends were trimmed by 4 bases and 1 base, with 13 bases remaining between them. CDR3 residues: CSAKERGGNTEAFF. The CDR3 DNA reads TGCAGTGCTAAGGAGCGGGGAGGGAACACTGAAGCTTTCTTT.

The sample holds a few counts of this clonotype. Written as DNA, the CDR3 is TGTGCCAGCAGTTACTTGACCGAGCAGTACTTC. Translation gives CASSYLTEQYF. The chain employs TRBV6-5 and TRBJ2-7; D is unclear. The ends were cut back, 1 base at V and 6 bases at J, with 4 bases in the middle. This CDR3 is built from 11 residues. Germline lookup yields CDR1 MNHEY and CDR2 SVGAGI.

This clonotype appeared a few times. The chain employs TRBV30 and TRBJ2-2, with D tentatively TRBD1 (5 bases). Germline CDR1 and CDR2: GTSNPN and SVGIG (reference sequence). Trimming left V 5 bases short and J 0 bases short, with 13 bases between. This CDR3 comprises 15 residues. The CDR3 region has the DNA TGTGCCTGGGGAAGGACAATCGCGAACACCGGGGAGCTGTTTTTT. This gives the protein CAWGRTIANTGELFF. Filled out from reference TRBV30 and TRBJ2-2, the complete variable domain reads SQTIHQWPATLVQPVGSPLSLECTVEGTSNPNLYWYRQAAGRGLQLLFYSVGIGQISSEVPQNLSASRPQDRQFILSSKKLLLSDSGFYLCAWGRTIANTGELFFGEGSRLTVL.

This clonotype was seen more than once but under ten times. Because the CDR3's place on the DNA is in doubt, the DNA is left out and the CDR3 is given as listed by TCRdb. The chain uses TRBV6-2 or TRBV6-3 and TRBJ2-7. The germline V gene encodes CDR1 MNHEY and CDR2 SVGEGT. The CDR3 extends over 11 residues, inclusive of both ends. The CDR3 loop is CASILGNEQYF.